The 8 T cell receptor beta chains presented below share a single source sample, sequenced in a study of early T cells in non-severe SARS-CoV-2 infection. MiXCR was run by TCRdb on the 5' RACE reads, yielding one entry per CDR3 protein. The sample holds about 49,000 distinct CDR3 sequences, 12% seen once. Material for sequencing was whole blood. The receptors stem from an adult who was a healthcare worker with PCR-confirmed SARS-CoV-2 infection or an uninfected control (not recorded which).

Ten or more counts support this clonotype. This chain links TRBV29-1 with TRBJ1-1; D is unresolved. CDR1 is SQVTM and CDR2 is ANQGSEA in the germline V gene. V was clipped by 2 bases and J by 1 base, with 11 bases between them. This CDR3 comprises 14 residues. DNA of the CDR3: TGCAGCGTTGAAAGAGGAGTAGGGAACACTGAAGCTTTCTTT. Amino acids: CSVERGVGNTEAFF.

This clonotype was recorded at least ten times. This chain joins TRBV23-1 and TRBJ2-7; D perhaps matches TRBD1 (5 bases). TRBV23-1 is an open reading frame whose function is uncertain. The CDR3 has 15 amino acids. V was trimmed by 2 bases and J by 5 bases, leaving 16 bases between them. The chain's CDR3 is CASSQPQPDSNEQYF. In DNA, the CDR3 is TGCGCCAGCAGTCAACCTCAACCCGACAGTAACGAGCAGTACTTC.

This clonotype came up many times. The rearrangement links TRBV14 to TRBJ1-5; no reliable D call. With 1 base removed from V and 9 bases from J, the gap between germline ends came to 13 bases. The CDR3 loop spans 14 amino acids. From germline, CDR1 is SGHDN and CDR2 FVKESK. This chain's CDR3 is CASSQGGVMSPQHF. The CDR3 region has the DNA TGTGCCAGCAGCCAAGGGGGTGTAATGTCGCCCCAGCATTTT.

This clonotype came up a few times. This chain connects TRBV6-6 to TRBJ1-1, with D unclear. The germline V gene encodes CDR1 MNHNY and CDR2 SVGAGI (reference sequence). The CDR3 extends over 14 amino acids. The V end was cut by 0 bases, the J end by 1 base, with 6 bases between. CDR3 nucleotide sequence: TGTGCCAGCAGTTACTCGAGCACGAACACTGAAGCTTTCTTT. As protein: CASSYSSTNTEAFF.

This clonotype was seen repeatedly, ten times or more. This chain joins TRBV28 and TRBJ1-6, with D possibly being TRBD1 (6 bases). The CDR3 is 15 residues long. V lost 3 bases to trimming and J lost 10 bases, with 16 bases between them. The germline V gene encodes CDR1 MDHEN and CDR2 SYDVKM. The CDR3 protein is CASSFFIGGGSPLHF. As DNA, the CDR3 is TGTGCCAGCAGTTTTTTTATCGGCGGGGGCTCACCCCTCCACTTT.

This rearrangement joins TRBV5-1 to TRBJ1-6; 9 nucleotides agree with TRBD1. Trimming took 2 bases from V and 4 from J; bases not matched to a gene: 4. This CDR3 comprises 16 residues. Germline V gene lookup returns CDR1 SGHRS and CDR2 YFSETQ. The CDR3 loop reads CASSLPTGGYNSPLHF. CDR3 DNA sequence: TGCGCCAGCAGCTTACCGACAGGGGGGTATAATTCACCCCTCCACTTT.

The table lists this clonotype with many counts. The chain uses TRBV12-3 or TRBV12-4 and TRBJ2-5; D tentatively reads TRBD1 or TRBD2 (6 bases each). This CDR3 spans 13 amino acids. V was clipped by 7 bases and J by 5 bases, with 14 bases between them. In nucleotides, the CDR3 is TGTGCCAGCACCTTTGGGGGGCGGGAGACCCAGTACTTC. Translating gives CASTFGGRETQYF.

The gene calls are TRBV6-5 and TRBJ2-3; D remains ambiguous. CDR1 MNHEY and CDR2 SVGAGI come from the germline V gene. The ends were cut back, 0 bases at V and 2 bases at J, with 9 bases in the middle. This CDR3 spans 15 amino acids. In DNA, the CDR3 is TGTGCCAGCAGTTACTCGAGTGGTTACACAGATACGCAGTATTTT. Encoded protein: CASSYSSGYTDTQYF.